The next 9 T cell receptor beta chains were all read from a single sample in a study of Ad26.COV2.S vaccination and SARS-CoV-2 variants. TCRdb's table, derived via immunoSEQ multiplex PCR, lists solely in-frame clones and lacks some. Among 350,000 to 500,000 clones, 89% were seen once, and the ten largest hold about 2.7%. Specified treatment: around 19 received Ad26.COV2.S at low or high dose, single or two shots; several received placebo; per-sample allocation not given. Day 63 following the first vaccine or placebo injection was when the samples were taken. Sequencing was performed on peripheral blood, taken in a trial of Ad26.COV2.S vaccine versus placebo. These receptors all stem from a person between 18 and 65 years old who received the Ad26.COV2.S COVID-19 vaccine or a placebo.

The rearrangement uses TRBV5-5 and TRBJ1-2; D gene uncertain. Germline V gene sequence: CDR1 SGHKS, CDR2 YYEKEE (reference sequence). Trimming took off 1 base at V and 4 bases at J, with 20 bases between the two ends. CDR3 size: 17 residues. CDR3 protein: CASSLSQFIPALYGYTF. CDR3 bases: TGTGCCAGCAGCTTGTCACAGTTCATCCCTGCCCTCTATGGCTACACCTTC.

This chain uses TRBV7-3 with TRBJ1-1, with D possibly matching TRBD1 (5 bases). This CDR3 region has 15 residues. Germline V lookup: CDR1 SGHTA, CDR2 FQGTGA. V was trimmed by 0 bases and J by 7 bases, leaving 15 bases between them. CDR3 DNA sequence: TGTGCCAGCAGCTTAACAGTTCGGGGCCGAAGTGAAGCTTTCTTT. Its translation: CASSLTVRGRSEAFF.

This clone was detected once. The genes are TRBV21-1 and TRBJ1-1. TRBV21-1 represents a pseudogene. CDR3 length: 17 residues. For the CDR3, the DNA is TGTGCCAGCAGCACCCTAAATGGGGACGGGAAGAACACTGAAGCTTTCTTT. It translates to CASSTLNGDGKNTEAFF.

The V call is TRBV9, the J call TRBJ2-3; 12 bases line up with TRBD2. J lost 3 bases, V lost 0 bases, and 11 bases had no gene match. The CDR3 covers 19 residues. Looked up from germline, CDR1 is SGDLS and CDR2 is YYNGEE. The CDR3: CASSVEGLAGGLVTDTQYF. The CDR3 region has the DNA TGTGCCAGCAGCGTAGAGGGCCTAGCGGGGGGGCTGGTGACAGATACGCAGTATTTT.

The chain has TRBV7-2 and TRBJ2-3; 10 positions match TRBD2. Looked up from germline, CDR1 is SGHTA and CDR2 is FQGNSA. The V segment lost 0 bases and the J segment 4 bases; nucleotides outside the gene matches: 10. The CDR3 consists of 18 residues. The DNA for the CDR3 is TGTGCCAGCAGCTTAGCCAGCGGGAGGGCCCTTCGGGCAGATACGCAGTATTTT. It translates to CASSLASGRALRADTQYF.

The chain has TRBV12-2 and TRBJ2-5; the D call TRBD2 from the table was never checked on the DNA. TRBV12-2 is shown as a pseudogene. The CDR3 consists of 19 residues. CDR3 nucleotide sequence: TGTGCAAGTCGCTTAGATTGGGGGGCTAGCGGGAGGGCCGGAAAGACCCAGTACTTC. Translation: CASRLDWGASGRAGKTQYF.

The chain recombines TRBV18 with TRBJ2-7; D is undetermined. This CDR3 spans 14 amino acids. V was trimmed by 3 bases and J by 6 bases, leaving 15 bases between them. The germline V gene has CDR1 KGHSH and CDR2 LQKENI. CDR3 sequence: CASSPLPLLGEQYF. CDR3 in DNA: TGTGCCAGCTCACCTCTACCCCTACTTGGCGAGCAGTACTTC.

The chain has TRBV7-3 and TRBJ1-1; D gene ambiguous. V was cut by 5 bases and J by 5 bases, with 12 bases left in between. This CDR3 contains 13 residues. CDR1 is SGHTA, CDR2 FQGTGA, per germline. The CDR3 DNA reads TGTGCCAGCAGCCCCCAAAGGCAGACTGAAGCTTTCTTT. It is translated as CASSPQRQTEAFF.

This clone was observed a handful of times. The chain combines TRBV11-2 with TRBJ1-5, with D perhaps matching TRBD1 (5 bases). V was shortened by 5 bases and J by 0 bases, with 11 bases between the two germline ends. The CDR3 runs 15 residues. The germline gives CDR1 SGHAT, CDR2 FQNNGV. The CDR3 sequence is CASSLQDYSNQPQHF. The CDR3 bases are TGTGCCAGCAGCCTACAGGATTATAGCAATCAGCCCCAGCATTTT. Full variable domain (missing parts from reference TRBV11-2 and TRBJ1-5): EAGVAQSPRYKIIEKRQSVAFWCNPISGHATLYWYQQILGQGPKLLIQFQNNGVVDDSQLPKDRFSAERLKGVDSTLKIQPAKLEDSAVYLCASSLQDYSNQPQHFGDGTRLSIL.